This TCR beta chain was identified during a study of blood T cell repertoires in COVID-19 (dated by TCRdb to about 2020). With respect to the entire study: The collaborator samples originated in the United States, Italy and Spain and spanned the acute and convalescent phases of COVID-19. Samples were obtained from the ongoing ImmuneRACE study (first 160 participants) and from about 1,300 subjects provided by 6 global collaborators. A de-identified subject ID, COVID-19 status, age in years and sex were almost always included in the sample metadata. The dataset comprised deeply sampled blood TCRbeta repertoires from subjects exposed to, actively infected with, or recovered from COVID-19. HLA class I and class II types, where available, came from metadata supplied by the sample provider rather than from assay-based typing. The repertoires were made available in a free public database intended to serve as a resource for research on the immune response to SARS-CoV-2. The material from the prospective study consisted of cDNA or gDNA derived from T cells, B-cell-depleted T cells, or PBMCs. Study-wide conclusions, independent of this receptor: How much clinical and demographic metadata was included differed by source and by participant, and the metadata was provided uncurated.

CDR1 and CDR2 (MDHEN, SYDVKM) derive from the germline V gene. For this chain, trimming is 5 bases at the V end and 0 bases at the J end, and the number of junction bases without a gene match is 3. Including cysteine and phenylalanine, the CDR3 has 15 amino acids. Only CDR3 DNA remains: 45 bases, in frame from the first base. About this clone itself: Its antigen is still unknown. No base qualities exist here, and no much larger clone lies one base off it.

TCRbeta CDR3 regions were amplified from genomic DNA using the immunoSEQ Assay, a bias-controlled multiplex PCR. In the source study's methods: The number of nucleated cells in each sample was estimated from the amplification of reference gene primers within the assay. Sequence reads were collapsed and filtered to measure the absolute abundance of every unique TCRbeta CDR3 rearrangement. For each sample, productive Simpson clonality was calculated as the square root of Simpson's diversity index across productive rearrangements. Imported from immuneACCESS, the table was reduced by TCRdb to in-frame sequences with V and J called. These copies leave out some clones; in studies compared against another copy, an unresolved V gene accounts for under half, and the cause of the remainder is not known. The V and J calls and clone size come from that table; D and trimming were worked out from the DNA. The sample table holds 140,000 to 150,000 clones, of which about three quarters were seen once. The ten most abundant clones make up about 1.8% of the sample.

Collaborating institutions collected whole blood in K2EDTA tubes following their own protocols. For TCRbeta analysis, collaborator samples were shipped as frozen whole blood, as isolated PBMCs, or as DNA extracted from either sample type. The TCR originated in a woman aged 55-70 years with acute or convalescent COVID-19. The sequencing input was peripheral blood. Recombination connected TRBV28 to TRBJ1-4, with TRBD1 identical over 7 junction bases. The nucleotides read TGTGCCAGCAGTGACGGGACAGCAACTAATGAAAAACTGTTTTTT. It codes for CASSDGTATNEKLFF.